This entry is about one TCR beta chain. This CDR3 is built from 12 residues. Germline-derived CDR1 and CDR2 are MGHDK and SYGVNS. Trimming cost V 7 bases and J 2 bases, with 6 bases left between them. This specimen belongs to a study of blood T cell repertoires in COVID-19. On the study more broadly: COVID-19 samples collected from the United States, Italy and Spain covered acute and convalescent phases. The cDNA or gDNA used as material had been derived from T cells, B-cell-depleted T cells, or PBMCs.

The authors' processing: Scientists estimated how many nucleated cells there were by amplifying reference gene primers. TCRdb's table, derived via immunoSEQ multiplex PCR, lists solely in-frame clones and lacks some. That table gives V, J and clone size, and the DNA gave D and trimming. The table shows about 200,000 clones, with 70% to 90% occurring only once. This sequence was found in a human donor with active or convalescent COVID-19. The donor label of this sample is uncertain. Sequencing input: peripheral blood. This chain connects TRBV25-1 to TRBJ1-5; D is ambiguous. This CDR3 reads CASTGGNQPQHF. CDR3 coding DNA: TGTGCCAGCACCGGGGGCAATCAGCCCCAGCATTTT.